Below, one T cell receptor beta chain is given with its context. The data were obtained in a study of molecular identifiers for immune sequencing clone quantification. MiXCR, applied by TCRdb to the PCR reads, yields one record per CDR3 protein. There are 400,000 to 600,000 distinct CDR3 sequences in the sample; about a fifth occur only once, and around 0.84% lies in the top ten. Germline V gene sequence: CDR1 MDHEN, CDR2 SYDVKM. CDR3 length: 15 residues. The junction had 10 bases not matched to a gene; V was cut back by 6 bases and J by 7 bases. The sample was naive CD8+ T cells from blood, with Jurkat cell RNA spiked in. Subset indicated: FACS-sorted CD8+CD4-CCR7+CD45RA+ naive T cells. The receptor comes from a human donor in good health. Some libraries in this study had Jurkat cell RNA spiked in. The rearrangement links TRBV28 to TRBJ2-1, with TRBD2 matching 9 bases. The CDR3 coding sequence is TGTGCCAGCAGCCCCCGAGCGGGAGGTGGTAATGAGCAGTTCTTC. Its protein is CASSPRAGGGNEQFF.